This T cell receptor (beta chain) is from a study of blood T cells in healthy people across ages. Regarding the study as a whole: Compared with aged donors, long-lived donors showed fewer expanded clones, suggesting selection.

This clonotype has just a few counts. Its antigen is as yet unknown. Trimming shortened V by 1 base and J by 5 bases, and 7 bases separated the two germline ends. The germline V gene encodes CDR1 SGHRS and CDR2 YFSETQ. The CDR3 runs to 13 residues. It was with a sample-barcoded 5' primer and a J-beta primer mix that a second PCR of roughly 7 to 12 cycles was run. Template switching added a 12-random-nucleotide identifier to every cDNA molecule. TCRdb fed the 5' RACE reads into MiXCR, producing one record per CDR3 protein. This table has approximately 1.5 million distinct CDR3 sequences, about 42% appearing once. RNA extraction gave at least 6 micrograms of total RNA per sample.

What was sequenced was blood. The rearrangement joins TRBV5-1 to TRBJ2-1; D remains unclear. This sequence was found in a woman aged 18-29 years in good health. The chain's CDR3 is CASSLSYNNEQFF. The DNA of the CDR3 is TGCGCCAGCAGCTTGTCCTACAACAATGAGCAGTTCTTC.